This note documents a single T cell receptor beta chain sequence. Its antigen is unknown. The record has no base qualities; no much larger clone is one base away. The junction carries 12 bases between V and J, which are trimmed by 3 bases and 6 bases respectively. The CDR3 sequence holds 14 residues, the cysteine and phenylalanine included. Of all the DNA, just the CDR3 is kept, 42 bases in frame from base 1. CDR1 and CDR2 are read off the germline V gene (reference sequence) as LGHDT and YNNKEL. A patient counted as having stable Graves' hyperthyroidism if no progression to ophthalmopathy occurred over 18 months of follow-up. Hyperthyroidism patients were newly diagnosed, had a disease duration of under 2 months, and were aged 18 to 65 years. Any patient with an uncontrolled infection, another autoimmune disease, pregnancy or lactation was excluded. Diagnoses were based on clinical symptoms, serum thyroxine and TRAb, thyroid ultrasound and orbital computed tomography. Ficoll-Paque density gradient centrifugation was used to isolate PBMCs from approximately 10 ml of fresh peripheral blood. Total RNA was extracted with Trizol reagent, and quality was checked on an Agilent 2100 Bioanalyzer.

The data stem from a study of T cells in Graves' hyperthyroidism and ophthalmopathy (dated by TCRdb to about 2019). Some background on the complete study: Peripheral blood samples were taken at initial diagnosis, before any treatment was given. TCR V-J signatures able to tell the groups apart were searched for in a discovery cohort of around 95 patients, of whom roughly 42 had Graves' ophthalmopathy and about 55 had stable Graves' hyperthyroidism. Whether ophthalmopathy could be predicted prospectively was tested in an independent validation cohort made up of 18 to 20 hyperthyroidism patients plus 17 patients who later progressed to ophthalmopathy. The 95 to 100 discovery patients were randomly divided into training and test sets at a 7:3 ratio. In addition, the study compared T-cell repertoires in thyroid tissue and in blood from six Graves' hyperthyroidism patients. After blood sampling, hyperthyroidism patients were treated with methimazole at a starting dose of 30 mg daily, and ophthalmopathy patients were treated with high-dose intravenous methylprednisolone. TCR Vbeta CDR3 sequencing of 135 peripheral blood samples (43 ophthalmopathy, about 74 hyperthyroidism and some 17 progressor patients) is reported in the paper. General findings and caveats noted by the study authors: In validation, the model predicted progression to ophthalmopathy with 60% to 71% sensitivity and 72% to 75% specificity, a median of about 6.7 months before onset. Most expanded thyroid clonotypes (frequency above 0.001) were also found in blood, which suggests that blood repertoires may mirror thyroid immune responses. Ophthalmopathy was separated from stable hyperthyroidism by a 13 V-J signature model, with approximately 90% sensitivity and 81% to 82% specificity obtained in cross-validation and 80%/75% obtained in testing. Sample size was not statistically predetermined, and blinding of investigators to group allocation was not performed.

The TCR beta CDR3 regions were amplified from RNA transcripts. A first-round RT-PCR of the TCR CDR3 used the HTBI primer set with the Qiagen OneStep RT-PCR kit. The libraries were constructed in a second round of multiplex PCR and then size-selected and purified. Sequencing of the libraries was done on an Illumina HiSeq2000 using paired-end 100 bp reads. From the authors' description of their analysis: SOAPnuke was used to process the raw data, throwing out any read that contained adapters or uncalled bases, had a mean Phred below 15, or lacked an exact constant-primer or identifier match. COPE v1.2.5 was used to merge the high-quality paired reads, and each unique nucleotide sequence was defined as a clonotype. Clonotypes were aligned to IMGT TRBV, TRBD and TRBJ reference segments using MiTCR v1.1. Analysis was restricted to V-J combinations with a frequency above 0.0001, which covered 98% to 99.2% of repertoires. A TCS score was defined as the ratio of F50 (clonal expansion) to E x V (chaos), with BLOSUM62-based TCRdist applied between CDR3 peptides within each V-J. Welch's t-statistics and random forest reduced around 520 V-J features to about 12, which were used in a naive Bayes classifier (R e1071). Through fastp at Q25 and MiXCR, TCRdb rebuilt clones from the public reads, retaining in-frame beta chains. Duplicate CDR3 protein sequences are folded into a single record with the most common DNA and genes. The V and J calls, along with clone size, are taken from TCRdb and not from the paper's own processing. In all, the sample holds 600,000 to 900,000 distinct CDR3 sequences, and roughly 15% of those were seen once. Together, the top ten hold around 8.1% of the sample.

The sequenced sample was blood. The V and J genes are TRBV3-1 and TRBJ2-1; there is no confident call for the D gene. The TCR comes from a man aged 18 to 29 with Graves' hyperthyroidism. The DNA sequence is TGTGCCAGCAGCCAGACGGCAGGCGTCAATGAGCAGTTCTTC. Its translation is CASSQTAGVNEQFF.